The TCR beta chain described here comes from a study of T cells in localized non-small cell lung cancer. Study-wide results and limits: Longer survival (overall) was linked to higher T cell density in blood.

Note on this clone: Antigen specificity is unknown.

Assay used: immunoSEQ multiplex PCR; TCRdb lists only in-frame clones, some missing. The repertoire includes 100,000 to 150,000 clones, more than 70% of them detected once, and 1.7% sits in the top ten. V lost 3 bases, J lost 3 bases, and 12 bases lay in between. Germline CDR1 is MDHEN and CDR2 is SYDVKM. The CDR3 contains 15 residues. The sequencing here drew on peripheral blood, taken before any cancer treatment. The origin of this receptor is an older female donor with stage I lung adenocarcinoma. This rearrangement joins TRBV28 to TRBJ2-1; D uncertain. The DNA of the CDR3 is TGTGCCAGCAGTTTGTTAGGGCTTTACTACAATGAGCAGTTCTTC. It yields the protein CASSLLGLYYNEQFF. The full variable domain, rest sourced from reference TRBV28 and TRBJ2-1, is DVKVTQSSRYLVKRTGEKVFLECVQDMDHENMFWYRQDPGLGLRLIYFSYDVKMKEKGDIPEGYSVSREKKERFSLILESASTNQTSMYLCASSLLGLYYNEQFFGPGTRLTVL.